This T cell receptor (beta chain) was identified during a study of cytomegalovirus exposure and HLA in healthy donors. Trimming left V 0 bases short and J 0 bases short, with 10 bases between. The CDR3 sequence is 16 residues long. Per the germline V gene, CDR1 is SGDLS and CDR2 is YYNGEE. This table comes from immunoSEQ multiplex PCR, and its TCRdb copy is limited to in-frame clones, with some not included. The sample shows 180,000 or so clones, about 89% of them seen only once. The sequenced sample was PBMCs. This receptor was taken from a man aged 25 to 40 in good health and CMV-seropositive. The rearrangement uses TRBV9 and TRBJ1-3, with TRBD1 as a possible D gene (5 bases). The CDR3 DNA sequence: TGTGCCAGCAGCGTAGGGCGGGGACGCTCTGGAAACACCATATATTTT. Its protein product is CASSVGRGRSGNTIYF.